Listed below are T cell receptor beta chains from one sample, sequenced in a study of post-analysis software for immune sequencing data. TCRdb independently ran MiXCR on the PCR reads; one entry per CDR3 protein. The sample has hundreds of thousands of distinct CDR3 sequences, less than 40% seen once. Sequencing was done on a sample of blood. All receptors derive from a girl aged 5 to 17 with multiple sclerosis. The CDR3 runs from the conserved cysteine through the conserved F or W. Fields, in order: V gene, J gene, clone size, D gene, CDR3 protein, CDR3 DNA. A D gene is named only where the DNA matches it firmly. Part of the rows lack a size; the others show once, few, many or a class for expanded clones.

v_call: TRBV19; j_call: TRBJ2-5; clone_size: many; d_call: -; cdr3_aa: CASSMSRGSRETQYF; cdr3_nt: TGTGCCAGTAGTATGTCTCGGGGCTCGAGGGAGACCCAGTACTTC
v_call: TRBV20-1; j_call: TRBJ2-3; clone_size: -; d_call: TRBD1; cdr3_aa: CSAGGQGHTDTQYF; cdr3_nt: TGCAGTGCTGGAGGACAGGGGCACACAGATACGCAGTATTTT
v_call: TRBV5-1; j_call: TRBJ2-1; clone_size: -; d_call: TRBD2; cdr3_aa: CVSSTSGYNEQFF; cdr3_nt: TGCGTCAGCAGCACTAGCGGGTACAATGAGCAGTTCTTC
v_call: TRBV19; j_call: TRBJ2-3; clone_size: few; d_call: -; cdr3_aa: CASSTFGADTQYF; cdr3_nt: TGTGCCAGTAGTACGTTCGGGGCAGATACGCAGTATTTT
v_call: TRBV12-3/TRBV12-4; j_call: TRBJ2-1; clone_size: many; d_call: TRBD2; cdr3_aa: CASSREGYNEQFF; cdr3_nt: TGTGCCAGCAGCCGGGAGGGATACAATGAGCAGTTCTTC
v_call: TRBV28; j_call: TRBJ2-1; clone_size: many; d_call: TRBD1; cdr3_aa: CASSIRQGYNEQFF; cdr3_nt: TGTGCCAGCAGCATAAGACAGGGCTACAATGAGCAGTTCTTC
v_call: TRBV7-9; j_call: TRBJ2-5; clone_size: many; d_call: -; cdr3_aa: CASSSDGTQETQYF; cdr3_nt: TGTGCCAGCAGCAGTGACGGGACCCAAGAGACCCAGTACTTC
v_call: TRBV20-1; j_call: TRBJ1-2; clone_size: -; d_call: -; cdr3_aa: CSANPADRYGYTF; cdr3_nt: TGCAGTGCCAACCCTGCGGACCGCTATGGCTACACCTTC
v_call: TRBV25-1; j_call: TRBJ2-5; clone_size: few; d_call: TRBD1; cdr3_aa: CASSELGQAIQETQYF; cdr3_nt: TGTGCCAGCAGTGAATTGGGACAGGCGATACAAGAGACCCAGTACTTC
v_call: TRBV5-6; j_call: TRBJ1-1; clone_size: -; d_call: TRBD1; cdr3_aa: CASGTTGGTEAFF; cdr3_nt: TGTGCCAGCGGGACCACAGGGGGCACTGAAGCTTTCTTT
v_call: TRBV2; j_call: TRBJ1-5; clone_size: once; d_call: -; cdr3_aa: CASSPWDNQPQHF; cdr3_nt: TGTGCCAGCAGTCCCTGGGACAATCAGCCCCAGCATTTT
v_call: TRBV28; j_call: TRBJ2-3; clone_size: -; d_call: -; cdr3_aa: CASSLWKQDTQYF; cdr3_nt: TGTGCCAGCAGTTTATGGAAGCAAGATACGCAGTATTTT
v_call: TRBV20-1; j_call: TRBJ1-1; clone_size: -; d_call: -; cdr3_aa: CSARDPHGETEAFF; cdr3_nt: TGCAGTGCTAGAGATCCTCATGGGGAAACTGAAGCTTTCTTT
v_call: TRBV9; j_call: TRBJ2-7; clone_size: -; d_call: -; cdr3_aa: CASSVDGVYEQYF; cdr3_nt: TGTGCCAGCAGCGTAGATGGTGTCTACGAGCAGTACTTC
v_call: TRBV7-9; j_call: TRBJ1-2; clone_size: many; d_call: -; cdr3_aa: CASSLASPTGTRSGYTF; cdr3_nt: TGTGCCAGCAGCTTAGCTTCCCCTACCGGGACGCGGAGCGGCTACACCTTC
v_call: TRBV5-1; j_call: TRBJ2-1; clone_size: many; d_call: -; cdr3_aa: CASSLGGRSSNEQFF; cdr3_nt: TGCGCCAGCAGCTTGGGAGGGAGGTCCTCCAATGAGCAGTTCTTC
v_call: TRBV12-3/TRBV12-4; j_call: TRBJ2-3; clone_size: once; d_call: -; cdr3_aa: CASRVGRTDTQYF; cdr3_nt: TGTGCCAGCAGGGTCGGGAGAACAGATACGCAGTATTTT
v_call: TRBV20-1; j_call: TRBJ2-7; clone_size: -; d_call: TRBD1; cdr3_aa: CSARFYRDRDEQYF; cdr3_nt: TGCAGTGCTAGATTCTACCGGGACAGGGACGAGCAGTACTTC
v_call: TRBV19; j_call: TRBJ2-7; clone_size: -; d_call: TRBD1; cdr3_aa: CASSAGTGDHEQYF; cdr3_nt: TGTGCCAGTAGTGCCGGGACAGGGGACCACGAGCAGTACTTC
v_call: TRBV7-3; j_call: TRBJ1-1; clone_size: once; d_call: -; cdr3_aa: CASSLFPNTEAFF; cdr3_nt: TGTGCCAGCAGCTTATTCCCGAACACTGAAGCTTTCTTT
v_call: TRBV7-2; j_call: TRBJ2-3; clone_size: few; d_call: -; cdr3_aa: CASVVGLASTDTQYF; cdr3_nt: TGTGCCAGCGTTGTAGGGCTCGCTAGCACAGATACGCAGTATTTT
v_call: TRBV29-1; j_call: TRBJ2-5; clone_size: few; d_call: TRBD2; cdr3_aa: CSATLSGRGRGEQYF; cdr3_nt: TGCAGCGCCACCCTTAGCGGGAGGGGACGTGGGGAGCAGTACTTC
v_call: TRBV20-1; j_call: TRBJ2-7; clone_size: -; d_call: -; cdr3_aa: CSARDIPWRDNYEQYF; cdr3_nt: TGCAGTGCTAGAGACATCCCATGGCGGGACAACTACGAGCAGTACTTC
v_call: TRBV3-1; j_call: TRBJ2-4; clone_size: many; d_call: TRBD1; cdr3_aa: CASSQEIGTGQYRNIQYF; cdr3_nt: TGTGCCAGCAGCCAAGAAATTGGGACAGGGCAATATAGGAACATTCAGTACTTC
v_call: TRBV12-3/TRBV12-4; j_call: TRBJ2-2; clone_size: -; d_call: TRBD1; cdr3_aa: CATWTGVKCGELFF; cdr3_nt: TGTGCCACCTGGACAGGGGTAAAATGCGGGGAGCTGTTTTTT
v_call: TRBV12-3/TRBV12-4; j_call: TRBJ1-5; clone_size: many; d_call: -; cdr3_aa: CASSEDSYQPQHF; cdr3_nt: TGTGCCAGCAGTGAGGACAGTTATCAGCCCCAGCATTTT
v_call: TRBV21-1; j_call: TRBJ2-3; clone_size: once; d_call: -; cdr3_aa: CASSKRRKGEADTQYF; cdr3_nt: TGTGCCAGCAGCAAACGGCGGAAGGGGGAGGCAGATACGCAGTATTTT
v_call: TRBV6-5; j_call: TRBJ2-1; clone_size: many; d_call: TRBD2; cdr3_aa: CASSYRQGREREPHNEQFF; cdr3_nt: TGTGCCAGCAGTTACCGCCAGGGGCGAGAGCGGGAGCCCCACAATGAGCAGTTCTTC
v_call: TRBV14; j_call: TRBJ2-1; clone_size: -; d_call: -; cdr3_aa: CASSQTGARSEQFF; cdr3_nt: TGTGCCAGCAGCCAAACGGGGGCCCGAAGTGAGCAGTTCTTC
v_call: TRBV13; j_call: TRBJ1-6; clone_size: -; d_call: -; cdr3_aa: CASSIVGGSSPLHF; cdr3_nt: TGTGCCAGCAGTATAGTCGGGGGCAGCTCACCCCTCCACTTT
v_call: TRBV4-2; j_call: TRBJ1-2; clone_size: many; d_call: TRBD1; cdr3_aa: CASSQTGAPIGGYTF; cdr3_nt: TGTGCCAGCAGCCAGACAGGGGCCCCGATCGGTGGCTACACCTTC
v_call: TRBV7-7; j_call: TRBJ2-3; clone_size: many; d_call: -; cdr3_aa: CASSLGWGDTQYF; cdr3_nt: TGTGCCAGCAGCTTAGGTTGGGGTGATACGCAGTATTTT
v_call: TRBV2; j_call: TRBJ1-1; clone_size: few; d_call: -; cdr3_aa: CASSEARGDTEAFF; cdr3_nt: TGTGCCAGCAGTGAAGCGCGCGGGGACACTGAAGCTTTCTTT
v_call: TRBV12-3/TRBV12-4; j_call: TRBJ2-3; clone_size: many; d_call: TRBD2; cdr3_aa: CASSLEGTTAYF; cdr3_nt: TGTGCCAGCAGTTTAGAGGGGACTACTGCGTATTTT
v_call: TRBV2; j_call: TRBJ2-7; clone_size: few; d_call: -; cdr3_aa: CASSEGPTSYEQYF; cdr3_nt: TGTGCCAGCAGTGAGGGGCCGACCTCCTACGAGCAGTACTTC
v_call: TRBV20-1; j_call: TRBJ2-1; clone_size: few; d_call: TRBD2; cdr3_aa: CSARVPGGYNEQFF; cdr3_nt: TGCAGTGCTAGAGTACCGGGAGGCTACAATGAGCAGTTCTTC
v_call: TRBV5-5; j_call: TRBJ1-1; clone_size: many; d_call: -; cdr3_aa: CASSPRTATANTEAFF; cdr3_nt: TGTGCCAGCAGCCCCCGCACCGCGACGGCGAACACTGAAGCTTTCTTT
v_call: TRBV20-1; j_call: TRBJ2-5; clone_size: many; d_call: TRBD1; cdr3_aa: CSLGQGMETQYF; cdr3_nt: TGCAGCCTCGGACAGGGGATGGAGACCCAGTACTTC
v_call: TRBV20-1; j_call: TRBJ2-7; clone_size: -; d_call: TRBD2; cdr3_aa: CSARPPMGGVEQYF; cdr3_nt: TGCAGTGCTAGACCTCCCATGGGAGGGGTCGAGCAGTACTTC
v_call: TRBV29-1; j_call: TRBJ2-3; clone_size: many; d_call: -; cdr3_aa: CSVVLSSTDTQYF; cdr3_nt: TGCAGCGTTGTACTATCCAGCACAGATACGCAGTATTTT
v_call: TRBV6-1; j_call: TRBJ1-5; clone_size: few; d_call: -; cdr3_aa: CASRNTDSNQPQHF; cdr3_nt: TGTGCCAGCAGGAACACCGATAGCAATCAGCCCCAGCATTTT
v_call: TRBV5-1; j_call: TRBJ1-4; clone_size: -; d_call: -; cdr3_aa: CASSRAGGSTNEKLFF; cdr3_nt: TGCGCCAGCAGCCGGGCCGGCGGCTCAACTAATGAAAAACTGTTTTTT
v_call: TRBV4-1; j_call: TRBJ2-4; clone_size: few; d_call: -; cdr3_aa: CASSQDPPGITKNIQYF; cdr3_nt: TGCGCCAGCAGCCAAGATCCGCCAGGGATAACCAAAAACATTCAGTACTTC
v_call: TRBV5-1; j_call: TRBJ2-1; clone_size: many; d_call: -; cdr3_aa: CASSLAPGSLQEQFF; cdr3_nt: TGCGCCAGCAGCTTGGCCCCGGGGTCCTTACAAGAGCAGTTCTTC
v_call: TRBV12-3/TRBV12-4; j_call: TRBJ2-1; clone_size: -; d_call: -; cdr3_aa: CASSPSAAPCNEQFF; cdr3_nt: TGTGCCAGCAGTCCGTCGGCGGCTCCCTGCAATGAGCAGTTCTTC
v_call: TRBV20-1; j_call: TRBJ2-1; clone_size: -; d_call: -; cdr3_aa: CSASTEQFF; cdr3_nt: TGCAGTGCTAGTACCGAGCAGTTCTTC
v_call: TRBV9; j_call: TRBJ1-4; clone_size: many; d_call: -; cdr3_aa: CASSVAPGEKLFF; cdr3_nt: TGTGCCAGCAGCGTAGCACCGGGGGAAAAACTGTTTTTT
v_call: TRBV12-3/TRBV12-4; j_call: TRBJ1-6; clone_size: many; d_call: -; cdr3_aa: CASSPGSLGSPLHF; cdr3_nt: TGTGCCAGCAGTCCAGGGAGCTTAGGTTCACCCCTCCACTTT
v_call: TRBV20-1; j_call: TRBJ2-1; clone_size: many; d_call: TRBD2; cdr3_aa: CSARPTSGYNEQFF; cdr3_nt: TGCAGTGCTAGACCGACTAGCGGGTACAATGAGCAGTTCTTC
v_call: TRBV20-1; j_call: TRBJ2-1; clone_size: -; d_call: TRBD2; cdr3_aa: CSAAERTSGLNEQFF; cdr3_nt: TGCAGTGCGGCGGAAAGGACTAGCGGATTAAATGAGCAGTTCTTC
v_call: TRBV12-3/TRBV12-4; j_call: TRBJ1-2; clone_size: many; d_call: TRBD1; cdr3_aa: CASTRTGSVSNYGYTF; cdr3_nt: TGTGCCAGCACCCGGACAGGGTCGGTTTCTAACTATGGCTACACCTTC
v_call: TRBV19; j_call: TRBJ1-5; clone_size: -; d_call: -; cdr3_aa: CASSTLGQYSQPQHF; cdr3_nt: TGTGCCAGTAGTACCTTGGGACAATATAGTCAGCCCCAGCATTTT
v_call: TRBV6-5; j_call: TRBJ1-1; clone_size: -; d_call: -; cdr3_aa: CASSSWHTEAFF; cdr3_nt: TGTGCCAGCAGTTCGTGGCATACTGAAGCTTTCTTT